The sequence of this TCR beta chain was determined in a study of cytomegalovirus exposure and HLA in healthy donors. Trimming cost V 4 bases and J 1 base; bases outside gene matches: 8. The length of the CDR3 is 16 residues. The germline gives CDR1 MGHRA, CDR2 YSYEKL. Only in-frame clones appear in the TCRdb table, and some are missing; sequencing was by immunoSEQ multiplex PCR. Among 100,000 to 150,000 clones listed, about 91% were seen once. The receptor's source is a woman aged 18-35 years in good health and CMV-seronegative. The chain couples TRBV4-1 to TRBJ1-1; 8 bases align to TRBD1. Sequencing was performed on PBMCs. The DNA for the CDR3 is TGCGCCAGCAGCCGCGCGGGACAGGTGGGGAACACTGAAGCTTTCTTT. Its translation: CASSRAGQVGNTEAFF.